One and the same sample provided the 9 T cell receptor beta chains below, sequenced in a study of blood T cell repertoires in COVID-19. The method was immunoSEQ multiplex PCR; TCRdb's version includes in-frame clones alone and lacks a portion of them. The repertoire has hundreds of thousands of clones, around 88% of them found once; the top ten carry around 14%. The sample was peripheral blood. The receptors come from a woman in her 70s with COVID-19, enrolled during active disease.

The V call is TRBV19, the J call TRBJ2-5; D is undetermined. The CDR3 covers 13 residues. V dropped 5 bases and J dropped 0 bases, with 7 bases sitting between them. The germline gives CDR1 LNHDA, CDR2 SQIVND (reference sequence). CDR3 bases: TGTGCCAGTAGTGGCACAGACCAAGAGACCCAGTACTTC. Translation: CASSGTDQETQYF.

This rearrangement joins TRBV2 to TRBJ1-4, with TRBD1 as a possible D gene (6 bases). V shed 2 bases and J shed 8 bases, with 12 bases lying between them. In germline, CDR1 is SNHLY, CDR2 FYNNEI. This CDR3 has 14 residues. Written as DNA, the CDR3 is TGTGCCAGCAGTGAACAGGGGCCGAGGGAAAAACTGTTTTTT. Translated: CASSEQGPREKLFF.

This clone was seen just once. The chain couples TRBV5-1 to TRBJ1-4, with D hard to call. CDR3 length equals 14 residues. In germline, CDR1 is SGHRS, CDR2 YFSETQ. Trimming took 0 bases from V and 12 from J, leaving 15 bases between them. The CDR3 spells CASSLELPGDELFF. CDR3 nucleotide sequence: TGCGCCAGCAGCTTGGAACTTCCCGGGGATGAACTGTTTTTT.

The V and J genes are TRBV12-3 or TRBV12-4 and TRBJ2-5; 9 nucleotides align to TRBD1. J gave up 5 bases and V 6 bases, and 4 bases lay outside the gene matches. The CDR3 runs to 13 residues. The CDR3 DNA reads TGTGCCAGCAGCGGACAGGGGAGGGAGACCCAGTACTTC. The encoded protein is CASSGQGRETQYF.

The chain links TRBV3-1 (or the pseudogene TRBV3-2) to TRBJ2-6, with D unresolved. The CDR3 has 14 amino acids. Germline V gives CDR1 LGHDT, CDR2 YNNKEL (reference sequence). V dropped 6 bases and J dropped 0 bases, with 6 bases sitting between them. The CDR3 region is CASSQYSGANVLTF. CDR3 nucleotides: TGTGCCAGCAGTCAGTACTCTGGGGCCAACGTCCTGACTTTC.

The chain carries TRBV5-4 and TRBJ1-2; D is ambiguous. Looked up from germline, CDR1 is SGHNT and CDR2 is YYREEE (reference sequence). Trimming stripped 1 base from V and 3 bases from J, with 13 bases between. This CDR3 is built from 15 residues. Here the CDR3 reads CASSLPPGTDYGYTF. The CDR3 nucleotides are TGTGCCAGCAGCTTGCCTCCCGGTACAGACTATGGCTACACCTTC.

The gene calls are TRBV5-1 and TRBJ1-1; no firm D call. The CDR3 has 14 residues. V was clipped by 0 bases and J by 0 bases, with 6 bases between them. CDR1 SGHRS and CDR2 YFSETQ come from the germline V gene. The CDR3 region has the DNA TGCGCCAGCAGCTTGGACAGTATGAACACTGAAGCTTTCTTT. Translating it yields CASSLDSMNTEAFF.

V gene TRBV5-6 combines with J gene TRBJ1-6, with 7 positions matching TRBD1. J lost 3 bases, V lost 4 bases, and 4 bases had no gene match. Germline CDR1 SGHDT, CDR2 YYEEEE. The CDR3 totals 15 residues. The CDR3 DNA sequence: TGTGCCAGCAGCCAACGACAGGGCTATAATTCACCCCTCCACTTT. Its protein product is CASSQRQGYNSPLHF.

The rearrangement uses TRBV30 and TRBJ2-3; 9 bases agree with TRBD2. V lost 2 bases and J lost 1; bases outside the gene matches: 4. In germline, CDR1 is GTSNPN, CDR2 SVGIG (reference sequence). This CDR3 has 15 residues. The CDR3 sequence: CAWSSGGSGTDTQYF. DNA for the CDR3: TGTGCCTGGAGTAGCGGGGGGTCTGGCACAGATACGCAGTATTTT.